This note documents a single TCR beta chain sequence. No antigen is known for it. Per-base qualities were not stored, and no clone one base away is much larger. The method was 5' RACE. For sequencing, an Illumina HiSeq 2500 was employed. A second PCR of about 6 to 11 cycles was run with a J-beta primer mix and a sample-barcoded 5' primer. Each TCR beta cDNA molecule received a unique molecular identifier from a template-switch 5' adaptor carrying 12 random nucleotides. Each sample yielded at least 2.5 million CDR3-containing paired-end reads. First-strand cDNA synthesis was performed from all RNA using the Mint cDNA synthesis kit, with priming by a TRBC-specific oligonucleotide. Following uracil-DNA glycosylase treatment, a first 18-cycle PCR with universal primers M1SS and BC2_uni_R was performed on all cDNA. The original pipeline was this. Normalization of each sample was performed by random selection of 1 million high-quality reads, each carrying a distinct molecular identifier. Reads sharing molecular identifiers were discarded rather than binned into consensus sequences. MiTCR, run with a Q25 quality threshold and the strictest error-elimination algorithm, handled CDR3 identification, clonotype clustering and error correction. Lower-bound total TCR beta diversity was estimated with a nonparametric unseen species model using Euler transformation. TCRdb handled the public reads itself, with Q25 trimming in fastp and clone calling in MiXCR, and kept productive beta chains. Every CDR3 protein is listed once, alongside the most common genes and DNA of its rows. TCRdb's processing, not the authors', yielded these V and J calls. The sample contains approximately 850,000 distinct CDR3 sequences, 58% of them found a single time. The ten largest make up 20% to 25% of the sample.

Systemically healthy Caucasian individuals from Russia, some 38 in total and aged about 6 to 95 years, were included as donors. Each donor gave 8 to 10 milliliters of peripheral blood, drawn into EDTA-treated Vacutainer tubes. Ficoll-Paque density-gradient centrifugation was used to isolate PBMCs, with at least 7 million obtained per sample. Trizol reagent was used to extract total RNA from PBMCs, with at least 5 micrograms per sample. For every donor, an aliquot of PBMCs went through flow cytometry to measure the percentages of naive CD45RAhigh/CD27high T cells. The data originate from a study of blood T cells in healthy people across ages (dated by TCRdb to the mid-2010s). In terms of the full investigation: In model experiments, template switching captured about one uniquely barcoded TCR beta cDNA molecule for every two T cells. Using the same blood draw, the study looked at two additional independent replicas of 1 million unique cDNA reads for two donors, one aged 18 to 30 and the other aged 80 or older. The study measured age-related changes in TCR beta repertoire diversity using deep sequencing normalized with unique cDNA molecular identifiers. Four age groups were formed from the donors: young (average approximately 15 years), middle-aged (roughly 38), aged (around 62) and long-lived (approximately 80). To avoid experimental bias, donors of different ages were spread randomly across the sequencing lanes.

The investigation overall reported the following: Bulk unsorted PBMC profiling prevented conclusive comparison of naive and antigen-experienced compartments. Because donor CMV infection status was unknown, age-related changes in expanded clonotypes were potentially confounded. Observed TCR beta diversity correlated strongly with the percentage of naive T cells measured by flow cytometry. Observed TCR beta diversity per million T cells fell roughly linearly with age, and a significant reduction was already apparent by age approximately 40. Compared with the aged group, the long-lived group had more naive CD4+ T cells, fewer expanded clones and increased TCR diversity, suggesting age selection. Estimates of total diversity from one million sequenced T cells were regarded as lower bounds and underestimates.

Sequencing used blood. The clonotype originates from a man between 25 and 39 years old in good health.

The CDR3 is CASSEGSGSPLHF. Read as DNA, the sequence is TGTGCCAGCAGTGAGGGGAGCGGTTCACCCCTCCACTTT. The chain is assembled from TRBV25-1 and TRBJ1-6, with the D gene not confidently named. The CDR3 holds 13 amino acids from the cysteine to the phenylalanine. This entry keeps only the CDR3 DNA: 39 bases, framed from base 1. CDR1 and CDR2 are drawn from the germline V gene: MGHDK, SYGVNS. V loses 3 bases, J loses 9 bases, and the germline ends lie 9 bases apart.